The source of this T cell receptor beta chain is a study of cytomegalovirus exposure and HLA in healthy donors. For the study at large: The study's early data release held roughly 91 million unique TCRs from HLA-typed donors. Whole-study results and caveats: The study put around 180 TCR beta chains on its list as cytomegalovirus-associated.

J was trimmed by 3 bases and V by 4 bases; bases with no gene match: 6. Germline V gene data show CDR1 as MGHDK and CDR2 as SYGVNS. There are 16 residues in the CDR3. The PCR employed 60 Vbeta primers together with 13 Jbeta primers. The method was immunoSEQ multiplex PCR; TCRdb's version includes in-frame clones alone and lacks a portion of them. The table shows 100,000 to 150,000 clones, with less than 80% occurring only once. As concerns this clone: What it binds is unknown.

This TCR came from a woman in her forties or fifties in good health and CMV-seropositive. The V call is TRBV25-1, the J call TRBJ2-2, with TRBD2 matching over 9 bases. The sequencing input was PBMCs. The CDR3 protein is CASSGVAGAYTGELFF. The CDR3 nucleotides read TGTGCCAGCAGTGGAGTAGCGGGGGCTTACACCGGGGAGCTGTTTTTT.